The 9 T cell receptor beta chains listed next were all sequenced from one sample in a study of identical twins. TCRdb recomputed calls from the 5' RACE reads with MiXCR, one row per CDR3 protein. The table has more than 400,000 distinct CDR3 sequences, approximately 16% seen once. These data are also associated with another study on yellow fever vaccine responses in identical twins.

The sample comprised CD4+ T cells sorted from blood. The source of these receptors is a woman between 18 and 29 years old in good health.

The rearrangement uses TRBV5-1 and TRBJ2-3, with D tentatively TRBD2 (6 bases). There are 16 residues in the CDR3. Germline V gene sequence: CDR1 SGHRS, CDR2 YFSETQ. V dropped 2 bases and J dropped 6 bases, with 19 bases sitting between them. The CDR3 region is CASSFYITREPDTQYF. In DNA form, the CDR3 reads TGCGCCAGCAGCTTCTATATTACGCGGGAACCCGATACGCAGTATTTT.

This chain joins TRBV20-1 and TRBJ1-4, with 10 bases matching TRBD1. From germline, CDR1 is DFQATT and CDR2 SNEGSKA (reference sequence). The V segment lost 6 bases and the J segment 5 bases; nucleotides outside the gene matches: 9. This CDR3 has 15 amino acids. The CDR3 spells CSAQEADRGNEKLFF. The DNA for the CDR3 is TGCAGTGCCCAGGAAGCGGACAGGGGGAATGAAAAACTGTTTTTT.

This chain connects TRBV10-3 to TRBJ2-1; no clear D. Germline CDR1 reads ENHRY; CDR2 reads SYGVKD. Trimming removed 6 bases from V and 10 bases from J, with 19 bases in between. The CDR3 length is 14 residues. The CDR3: CAISDNRPGREQFF. CDR3 DNA sequence: TGTGCCATCAGCGACAATAGACCAGGCAGGGAGCAGTTCTTC.

This clonotype has a handful of counts. The chain uses TRBV2 and TRBJ1-3; D might be TRBD1 (6 bases). The CDR3 totals 14 residues. Germline V gene lookup returns CDR1 SNHLY and CDR2 FYNNEI. V lost 4 bases and J lost 2, with 9 bases in between. The DNA for the CDR3 is TGTGCCAGCAGTGCACAGGGACCTGGAAACACCATATATTTT. It translates to CASSAQGPGNTIYF.

This clonotype has only a few counts. The gene calls are TRBV9 and TRBJ2-3, with TRBD2 matching over 8 bases. The trim removed 0 bases at V and 2 bases at J, leaving 5 bases unmatched. Germline CDR1 and CDR2: SGDLS and YYNGEE. The CDR3 runs 16 residues. CDR3 DNA: TGTGCCAGCAGCGTAGGGGTAGCGGGGAACACAGATACGCAGTATTTT. It encodes CASSVGVAGNTDTQYF.

This clonotype has more than one count but fewer than ten. This sequence joins TRBV6-1 and TRBJ1-2; 7 bases line up with TRBD1. Trimming at V came to 10 bases and at J to 2 bases, leaving 7 bases not matched to a gene. The germline gives CDR1 MNHNS, CDR2 SASEGT. The CDR3 sequence is 13 residues long. CDR3 residues: CAILGQLNYGYTF. CDR3 in DNA: TGTGCCATCCTGGGACAGCTAAACTATGGCTACACCTTC.

This clonotype appeared a few times. V gene TRBV12-5 combines with J gene TRBJ2-2; 9 bases line up with TRBD2. This CDR3 contains 15 residues. V lost 0 bases and J lost 4; bases outside the gene matches: 0. Germline V CDR1 and CDR2: LGHNT, FRNRAP. DNA for the CDR3: TGTGCTAGTGGTTTGGTGACTAGCGGCACCGGGGAGCTGTTTTTT. Translation gives CASGLVTSGTGELFF.

There are many counts of this clonotype. The chain couples TRBV7-9 to TRBJ2-3; D tentatively fits TRBD1 or TRBD2 (6 bases each). Looked up from germline, CDR1 is SEHNR and CDR2 is FQNEAQ (reference sequence). CDR3 size: 12 residues. V was trimmed by 6 bases and J by 14 bases, leaving 18 bases between them. This CDR3 is CASRLTGTPWYF. In DNA, the CDR3 is TGTGCCAGCAGGTTAACAGGGACTCCCTGGTATTTT.

This chain links TRBV20-1 with TRBJ2-3, with 8 bases identical to TRBD2. The CDR3 runs to 15 residues. Unmatched junction bases numbered 8, after V lost 3 bases and J lost 3 bases. Germline-derived CDR1 and CDR2 are DFQATT and SNEGSKA (reference sequence). The CDR3 is CSASPTSGRTDTQYF. The CDR3 DNA reads TGCAGTGCTAGCCCCACTAGCGGACGAACAGATACGCAGTATTTT.